The clone carrying this TCR beta chain was seen only once. Original handling: Nucleated cell number was recorded as an estimate derived from reference gene primer amplification. Sequencing used immunoSEQ multiplex PCR; TCRdb keeps in-frame clones, though not all of them. V, J and clone size derive from that table, while D and trimming were established from the DNA sequence. The repertoire has around 140,000 clones, around 81% of them found once; the top ten carry around 8.2%. These data originate in a study of blood T cell repertoires in COVID-19. Turning to the study itself: COVID-19 samples, acute and convalescent, were from the United States, Italy and Spain.

The ends were cut back, 7 bases at V and 1 base at J, with 13 bases in the middle. The V gene's germline CDR1 is SNHLY and CDR2 FYNNEI. The CDR3 extends over 14 amino acids. This TCR derives from a human donor in a cohort sampled during active COVID-19. J is TRBJ2-5 and V is TRBV2, with a possible D match to TRBD1 (6 bases). The source material was peripheral blood. DNA of the CDR3: TGTGCCAGCAAAGGCAGGGGTACCCAAGAGACCCAGTACTTC. Protein sequence: CASKGRGTQETQYF.